Each of the 13 T cell receptor beta chains below was sequenced from the same sample in a study of response to subunit inactivated influenza vaccine. One entry per CDR3 protein results from TCRdb running MiXCR on the RT-PCR reads. The sample holds fewer than 400,000 distinct CDR3 sequences, 21% seen once. The sample in question was PBMCs from blood, obtained 21 months after vaccination. Every receptor here comes from a man in his fifties or sixties who received an inactivated influenza vaccine.

V and J are TRBV5-1 and TRBJ1-2, with D uncertain. V was pared by 5 bases and J by 2 bases, with 10 bases between. CDR3 length: 13 residues. The germline CDR1 and CDR2 sequences are SGHRS and YFSETQ. In DNA form, the CDR3 reads TGCGCCAGCAGAGACCAAGCGAACTATGGCTACACCTTC. This encodes CASRDQANYGYTF.

This clonotype has more than one count but fewer than ten. This sequence joins TRBV10-3 and TRBJ2-5; 9 bases match TRBD2. The CDR3 contains 14 residues. Trimming at V came to 3 bases and at J to 1 base, leaving 0 bases not matched to a gene. Germline loops: CDR1 ENHRY, CDR2 SYGVKD. The CDR3 reads CAISDSGGQETQYF. DNA for the CDR3: TGTGCCATCAGTGATAGCGGGGGCCAAGAGACCCAGTACTTC.

This clonotype came up many times. The genes are TRBV10-3 and TRBJ1-2, with 11 bases aligning to TRBD1. CDR1 is ENHRY and CDR2 is SYGVKD in the germline V gene. V lost 7 bases, J lost 6 bases, and 4 bases stayed unmatched. The CDR3 sequence is 13 residues long. As DNA, the CDR3 is TGTGCCATCACGGGGACAGGGGGTAATGGCTACACCTTC. This translates into CAITGTGGNGYTF.

This clonotype was seen more than once but under ten times. The rearrangement uses TRBV29-1 and TRBJ2-3; tentatively, D is TRBD2 (5 bases). Trimming took off 4 bases at V and 7 bases at J, with 12 bases between the two ends. The CDR3 has 12 amino acids. Per germline, CDR1 SQVTM and CDR2 ANQGSEA. The CDR3 region is CSVAVEGNTQYF. CDR3 bases: TGCAGCGTTGCAGTTGAGGGAAATACGCAGTATTTT.

The chain links TRBV20-1 to TRBJ1-5; TRBD1 aligns across 9 bases. The CDR3 totals 16 residues. The ends lost 2 bases at V and 3 bases at J; junction bases unmatched: 8. Germline V gene lookup returns CDR1 DFQATT and CDR2 SNEGSKA (reference sequence). The CDR3 sequence is CSARPTGQGHNQPQHF. The CDR3 DNA is TGCAGTGCTAGACCGACGGGACAGGGACACAATCAGCCCCAGCATTTT.

This clonotype was seen only a few times. The rearrangement uses TRBV4-2 and TRBJ1-1, with 9 bases aligning to TRBD1. CDR1 is LGHNA and CDR2 is YNFKEQ in the germline V gene. With V trimmed by 1 base and J by 6 bases, 6 bases remained unmatched. CDR3 length: 15 residues. The CDR3 sequence: CASSQGTGGAAEAFF. CDR3 DNA sequence: TGTGCCAGCAGCCAAGGAACAGGGGGCGCGGCTGAAGCTTTCTTT.

Only a few counts were recorded for this clonotype. The chain is built from TRBV9 and TRBJ2-1, with 9 positions matching TRBD2. This CDR3 comprises 14 residues. With 0 bases clipped from V and 10 bases from J, the junction kept 5 bases outside the gene matches. Germline V CDR1 and CDR2: SGDLS, YYNGEE. The CDR3 nucleotides read TGTGCCAGCAGCGTAGGCGGGAGGGCGGGGGAGCAGTTCTTC. Residues: CASSVGGRAGEQFF.

This clonotype was seen a few times. The CDR3: CASSVQGSYNEQFF. CDR3 DNA: TGTGCCAGCAGCGTACAGGGTTCCTACAATGAGCAGTTCTTC. The chain recombines TRBV9 with TRBJ2-1, with D tentatively TRBD1 (5 bases). Germline loops: CDR1 SGDLS, CDR2 YYNGEE. V was shortened by 1 base and J by 1 base, with 6 bases between the two germline ends. The CDR3 length is 14 residues.

The chain recombines TRBV7-2 with TRBJ2-1; TRBD1 aligns across 10 bases. Per germline, CDR1 SGHTA and CDR2 FQGNSA. The CDR3 totals 18 residues. V lost 0 bases, J lost 4 bases, and 9 bases stayed unmatched. In DNA, the CDR3 is TGTGCCAGCAGCTTAGCGCAATGGACAGGGGGTTTATACAATGAGCAGTTCTTC. Translation gives CASSLAQWTGGLYNEQFF.

The gene calls are TRBV27 and TRBJ1-2; 10 bases map to TRBD1. Germline CDR1 is MNHEY and CDR2 is SMNVEV (reference sequence). This CDR3 is built from 15 residues. V lost 6 bases, J lost 5 bases, and 9 bases stayed unmatched. This chain's CDR3 is CASSPGTGASYGYTF. The CDR3 DNA reads TGTGCCAGCAGCCCCGGGACAGGGGCTTCGTATGGCTACACCTTC.

CDR3 loop: CASSSGTAPMGYTF. The CDR3 nucleotides are TGCGCCAGCAGCAGCGGGACGGCCCCTATGGGCTACACCTTC. The V and J genes are TRBV5-1 and TRBJ1-2; TRBD1 might be the D (5 bases). The CDR3 covers 14 residues. In germline, CDR1 is SGHRS, CDR2 YFSETQ. Trimming shortened V by 4 bases and J by 8 bases, and 18 bases separated the two germline ends.

J is TRBJ1-1 and V is TRBV20-1; D call uncertain. This CDR3 comprises 13 residues. Germline CDR1 is DFQATT and CDR2 is SNEGSKA (reference sequence). V lost 0 bases to trimming and J lost 9 bases, with 14 bases between them. The CDR3 sequence: CSARDEGARQAFF. The CDR3 bases are TGCAGTGCTAGAGATGAAGGTGCCCGTCAAGCTTTCTTT.

The chain uses TRBV7-8 and TRBJ1-5; a weak D match, TRBD1 (5 bases). V was trimmed by 9 bases and J by 2 bases, leaving 23 bases between them. Germline V lookup: CDR1 SGHVS, CDR2 FQNEAQ. The CDR3 contains 17 residues. CDR3 coding DNA: TGTGCCAGTTGTTTGGGAGCGGGGCTAGGGGGCAATCAGCCCCAGCATTTT. It codes for CASCLGAGLGGNQPQHF.